Presented here are 24 T cell receptor beta chains from one specimen sequenced in a study of cytomegalovirus exposure and HLA in healthy donors. Here immunoSEQ multiplex PCR was the method, and the copy in TCRdb shows in-frame clones only, minus some. Here the sample spans some 110,000 clones, about 87% being singletons. The specimen sequenced was PBMCs. Receptor source: a man aged 18-30 years in good health and CMV-seronegative.

The table lists this clone with a count of one. This rearrangement joins TRBV2 to TRBJ1-4, with D perhaps matching TRBD1 (6 bases). Trimming removed 6 bases from V and 10 bases from J, with 15 bases in between. Per germline, CDR1 SNHLY and CDR2 FYNNEI. The CDR3 spans 13 residues. CDR3 region: CASRIPTGSKLFF. CDR3 nucleotide sequence: TGTGCCAGCAGGATACCAACAGGGTCAAAACTGTTTTTT.

The chain combines TRBV27 with TRBJ2-2, with 7 bases matching TRBD2. Per the germline V gene, CDR1 is MNHEY and CDR2 is SMNVEV (reference sequence). V was clipped by 1 base and J by 1 base; unmatched bases: 9. This CDR3 spans 18 amino acids. CDR3 coding DNA: TGTGCCAGCAGTTTATTAGTAATACGGGAGGTGAACACCGGGGAGCTGTTTTTT. Translated, it gives CASSLLVIREVNTGELFF.

The chain carries TRBV29-1 and TRBJ1-3; possibly TRBD1 for D (5 bases). CDR1 is SQVTM and CDR2 is ANQGSEA in the germline V gene. The CDR3 is 13 residues long. V was pared by 4 bases and J by 0 bases, with 7 bases between. The CDR3 is CSVGQNSGNTIYF. In nucleotides, the CDR3 is TGCAGCGTTGGACAGAACTCTGGAAACACCATATATTTT.

The chain recombines TRBV28 with TRBJ2-4, with TRBD2 identical over 12 bases. V trimming: 6 bases; J trimming: 1 base; junction bases outside the gene matches: 19. There are 21 residues in the CDR3. The germline CDR1 and CDR2 sequences are MDHEN and SYDVKM. The CDR3 sequence: CASRGLGQGTTSGRAKNIQYF. The CDR3 nucleotides are TGTGCCAGCAGGGGTCTAGGACAGGGGACAACTAGCGGGAGGGCCAAAAACATTCAGTACTTC.

The chain employs TRBV4-1 and TRBJ2-1; tentative D call: TRBD1 (6 bases). V was cut by 4 bases and J by 0 bases, with 13 bases left in between. CDR1 MGHRA and CDR2 YSYEKL come from the germline V gene. The CDR3 extends over 16 amino acids. The CDR3 reads CASSPPGDLSYNEQFF. CDR3 DNA sequence: TGCGCCAGCAGCCCCCCAGGGGATCTCTCCTACAATGAGCAGTTCTTC.

About this clone itself: This same CDR3 is encoded by further DNA sequences in the sample. The genes are TRBV28 and TRBJ2-7; the match to TRBD2 covers 9 bases. With V trimmed by 2 bases and J by 4 bases, 0 bases remained unmatched. The CDR3 loop spans 13 amino acids. CDR1 MDHEN and CDR2 SYDVKM come from the germline V gene. This CDR3 reads CASSLAGGYEQYF. The CDR3 coding sequence is TGTGCCAGCAGTTTAGCGGGAGGGTACGAGCAGTACTTC.

This chain joins TRBV5-4 and TRBJ1-1, with 7 bases identical to TRBD1. Trimming cost V 0 bases and J 3 bases; bases outside gene matches: 5. Germline loops: CDR1 SGHNT, CDR2 YYREEE (reference sequence). The CDR3 covers 15 residues. CDR3 sequence (DNA): TGTGCCAGCAGCTTGGGTGAAGGGGGCTACACTGAAGCTTTCTTT. Its protein product is CASSLGEGGYTEAFF.

The chain uses TRBV7-2 and TRBJ1-2; D may be TRBD1 (5 bases). CDR3 length equals 15 residues. Germline values: CDR1 SGHTA, CDR2 FQGNSA. V was trimmed by 4 bases and J by 4 bases, leaving 16 bases between them. CDR3 nucleotides: TGTGCCAGCAGCTACGCCCAGACAGCATTCTATGGCTACACCTTC. Amino acid sequence: CASSYAQTAFYGYTF.

This chain's CDR3 is CASSQALPGELFF. The DNA of the CDR3 is TGTGCCAGCAGCCAAGCCCTCCCCGGGGAGCTGTTTTTT. The chain couples TRBV14 to TRBJ2-2; no definite D call. Germline values: CDR1 SGHDN, CDR2 FVKESK. V was cut by 1 base and J by 6 bases, with 6 bases left in between. CDR3 length equals 13 residues.

The rearrangement uses TRBV4-3 and TRBJ1-1; weak D call: TRBD1 (5 bases). Trimming shortened V by 1 base and J by 3 bases, and 12 bases separated the two germline ends. CDR3 length equals 15 residues. Per the germline V gene, CDR1 is LGHNA and CDR2 is YSLEER. The CDR3 nucleotides are TGCGCCAGCAGCCAAGCAGGGCTTGGGGACACTGAAGCTTTCTTT. Translated: CASSQAGLGDTEAFF.

The chain links TRBV6-4 to TRBJ1-6; D is possibly TRBD1 (6 bases). The CDR3 runs to 14 residues. Trimming left V 5 bases short and J 10 bases short, with 15 bases between. CDR1 and CDR2 from the germline V gene are MRHNA and SNTAGT. CDR3 protein: CASSLTGGGSPLHF. The CDR3 DNA is TGTGCCAGCAGTCTGACAGGCGGTGGATCACCCCTCCACTTT.

V and J are TRBV7-8 and TRBJ1-4, with a weak D call TRBD1 (6 bases). Germline values: CDR1 SGHVS, CDR2 FQNEAQ. The V end lost 6 bases, the J end lost 11 bases, and 22 bases lay between the germline ends. CDR3 size: 15 residues. CDR3 residues: CASRIAGAPGGKLFF. CDR3 sequence (DNA): TGTGCCAGCAGAATCGCAGGGGCCCCCGGGGGGAAACTGTTTTTT.

CDR3 in DNA: TGTGCCAGCAGCTTGGAGGCTAGCGGGGGAGGCGAGCAGTACTTC. Translation gives CASSLEASGGGEQYF. The V and J genes are TRBV5-4 and TRBJ2-7; 10 bases are shared with TRBD2. From germline, CDR1 is SGHNT and CDR2 YYREEE (reference sequence). After removal of 0 bases from V and 6 bases from J, the junction contained 6 bases not matched to a gene. The length of the CDR3 is 15 residues.

The chain is built from TRBV9 and TRBJ1-2, with 8 bases identical to TRBD1. Germline V gene sequence: CDR1 SGDLS, CDR2 YYNGEE. The CDR3 sequence is 14 residues long. V shed 3 bases and J 4 bases; nucleotides not matched to a gene: 5. The CDR3 coding sequence is TGTGCCAGCAGCGGGACAGGGTCCGGCTATGGCTACACCTTC. This sequence encodes CASSGTGSGYGYTF.

The chain has TRBV29-1 and TRBJ2-7; D is possibly TRBD1 (5 bases). V dropped 6 bases and J dropped 2 bases, with 8 bases sitting between them. This CDR3 comprises 11 residues. In germline, CDR1 is SQVTM, CDR2 ANQGSEA. CDR3 protein: CSVQTAYEQYF. The CDR3 bases are TGCAGCGTCCAGACAGCCTACGAGCAGTACTTC.

This rearrangement joins TRBV27 to TRBJ2-7; weak D call: TRBD1 (5 bases). From germline, CDR1 is MNHEY and CDR2 SMNVEV (reference sequence). CDR3 length: 13 amino acids. Trimming took off 8 bases at V and 5 bases at J, with 16 bases between the two ends. The CDR3, as DNA: TGTGCCAGCCGAATGAGTGTCAGGGACGAGCAGTACTTC. The encoded protein is CASRMSVRDEQYF.

This clone showed up just a few times. The CDR3 region is CASSPFGEAYYGYTF. The CDR3 DNA is TGTGCCAGCAGCCCCTTCGGGGAGGCATACTATGGCTACACCTTC. The J gene is TRBJ1-2, the V gene TRBV9; D is unclear. The V end was cut by 4 bases, the J end by 3 bases, with 16 bases between. The germline V gene encodes CDR1 SGDLS and CDR2 YYNGEE. The CDR3 spans 15 residues.

The chain has TRBV7-2 and TRBJ2-5; 9 bases are shared with TRBD1. Germline V CDR1 and CDR2: SGHTA, FQGNSA. J lost 5 bases, V lost 5 bases, and 9 bases had no gene match. The CDR3 has 15 amino acids. CDR3 DNA: TGTGCCAGCAGCCTACAGGGGGCGCTCGGGGAGACCCAGTACTTC. Translation: CASSLQGALGETQYF.

As regards this clone: Relative to the germline gene, one junction end is altered; a read error may explain this. The rearrangement uses TRBV7-6 and TRBJ2-5, with 10 nucleotides matching TRBD1. Germline-derived CDR1 and CDR2 are SGHVS and FNYEAQ. This CDR3 contains 15 residues. The CDR3 region is CASSLAGQGQEIQYF. CDR3 bases: TGTGCCAGCAGCTTAGCGGGACAGGGGCAAGAGATCCAGTACTTC.

This clone was counted a few times. This sequence joins TRBV7-8 and TRBJ1-5, with D maybe TRBD1 (5 bases). CDR1 SGHVS and CDR2 FQNEAQ come from the germline V gene. The CDR3 runs 13 residues. V lost 6 bases and J 6 bases, leaving 12 bases between the germline ends. This CDR3 is CASSEAGGQPQHF. For the CDR3, the DNA is TGTGCCAGCAGTGAGGCGGGGGGTCAGCCCCAGCATTTT.

The chain combines TRBV7-9 with TRBJ2-7; D is ambiguous. Germline CDR1 SEHNR, CDR2 FQNEAQ (reference sequence). The CDR3 consists of 15 residues. Between the trimmed V and J ends, which lost 4 bases and 1 base, there was a span of 14 bases. The CDR3 DNA reads as TGTGCCAGCAGCTCGTTAGATCCGGTTTCCTACGAGCAGTACTTC. Protein product: CASSSLDPVSYEQYF.

This chain uses TRBV18 with TRBJ1-1; 8 bases agree with TRBD1. CDR3 length: 15 residues. With 3 bases clipped from V and 3 bases from J, the junction kept 6 bases outside the gene matches. Germline V CDR1 and CDR2: KGHSH, LQKENI. The CDR3 DNA follows: TGTGCCAGCTCACCCAGGGGGCAGGCTCACACTGAAGCTTTCTTT. Its protein product is CASSPRGQAHTEAFF.

This chain connects TRBV5-8 to TRBJ1-2, with D unclear. Trimming shortened V by 2 bases and J by 2 bases, and 10 bases separated the two germline ends. The CDR3 contains 14 residues. Germline CDR1 and CDR2: SGHTS and YDEGEE. DNA for the CDR3: TGTGCCAGCAGCTTTGAAGTTCTAAACTATGGCTACACCTTC. Residues: CASSFEVLNYGYTF.

The rearrangement joins TRBV4-3 to TRBJ2-3; 7 nucleotides align to TRBD2. The J segment lost 1 base and the V segment lost 0 bases, leaving 7 bases of the junction unmatched. Germline V CDR1 and CDR2: LGHNA, YSLEER. CDR3 size: 17 residues. In nucleotides, the CDR3 is TGCGCCAGCAGCCAAGATCGGGGGGTCCGGGGCACAGATACGCAGTATTTT. Its protein product is CASSQDRGVRGTDTQYF.